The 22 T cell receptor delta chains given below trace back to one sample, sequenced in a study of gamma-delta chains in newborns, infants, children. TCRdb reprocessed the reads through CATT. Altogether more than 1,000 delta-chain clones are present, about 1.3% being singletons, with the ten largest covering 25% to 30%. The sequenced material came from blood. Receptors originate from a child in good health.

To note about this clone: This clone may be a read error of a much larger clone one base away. Here the CDR3 DNA reads TGTGCCTGTGACACCCTATTACTGGGGGATACGGCGTACACCGGTAAACTCATCTTT. This gives the protein CACDTLLLGDTAYTGKLIF. The rearrangement links TRDV2 to TRDJ1, with 13 bases identical to TRDD3. The CDR3 runs 19 residues. CDR1 and CDR2 (germline): GEAIGNYY, EKD.

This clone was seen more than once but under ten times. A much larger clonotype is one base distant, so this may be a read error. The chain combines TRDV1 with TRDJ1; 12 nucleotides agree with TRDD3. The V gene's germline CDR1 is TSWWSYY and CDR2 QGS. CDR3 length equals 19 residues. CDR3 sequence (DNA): TGTGCTCTTGGGGAACTCTCCTTCTCCTGGGGGATACGCACCGATAAACCCATCTTT. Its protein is CALGELSFSWGIRTDKPIF.

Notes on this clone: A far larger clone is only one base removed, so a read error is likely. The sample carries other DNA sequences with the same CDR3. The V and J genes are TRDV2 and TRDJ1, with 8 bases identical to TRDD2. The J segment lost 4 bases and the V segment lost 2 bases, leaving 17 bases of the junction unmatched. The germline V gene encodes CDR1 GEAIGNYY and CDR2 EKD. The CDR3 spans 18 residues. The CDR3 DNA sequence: TGTGCCTGTGACATACTTGGCCTTCCTAAGGATACAGACGATAAACTCATCTTT. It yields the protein CACDILGLPKDTDDKLIF.

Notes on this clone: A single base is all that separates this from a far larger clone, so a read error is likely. The CDR3 DNA follows: TGTGCCTGTGACACCGTGGAGGGGTACACCGATAAACTCATCTTT. Translated: CACDTVEGYTDKLIF. V is TRDV2 and J is TRDJ1; D not certain. The V gene's germline CDR1 is GEAIGNYY and CDR2 EKD. CDR3 size: 15 residues. V was trimmed by 0 bases and J by 0 bases, leaving 10 bases between them.

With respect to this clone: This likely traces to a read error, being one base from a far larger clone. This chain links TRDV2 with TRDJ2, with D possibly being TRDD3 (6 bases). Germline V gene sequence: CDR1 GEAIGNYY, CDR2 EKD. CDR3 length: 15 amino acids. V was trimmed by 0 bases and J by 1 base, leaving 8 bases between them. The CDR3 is CACDTVGGLTAQLFF. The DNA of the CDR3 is TGTGCCTGTGACACCGTGGGGGGTTTGACAGCACAACTCTTCTTT.

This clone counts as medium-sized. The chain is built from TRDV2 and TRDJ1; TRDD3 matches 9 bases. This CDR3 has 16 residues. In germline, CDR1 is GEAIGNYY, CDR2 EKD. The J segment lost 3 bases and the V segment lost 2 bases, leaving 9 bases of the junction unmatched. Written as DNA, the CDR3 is TGTGCCTGTGACATAATTACTGGGGGAAAGGCCGATAAACTCATCTTT. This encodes CACDIITGGKADKLIF.

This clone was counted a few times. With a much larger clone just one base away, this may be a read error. The CDR3 sequence: CACDLLGEPDKLTF. The CDR3 coding sequence is TGTGCCTGTGACTTACTGGGGGAGCCCGATAAACTCACCTTT. The rearrangement joins TRDV2 to TRDJ1; 9 positions agree with TRDD3. CDR1 is GEAIGNYY, CDR2 EKD, per germline. There are 14 residues in the CDR3.

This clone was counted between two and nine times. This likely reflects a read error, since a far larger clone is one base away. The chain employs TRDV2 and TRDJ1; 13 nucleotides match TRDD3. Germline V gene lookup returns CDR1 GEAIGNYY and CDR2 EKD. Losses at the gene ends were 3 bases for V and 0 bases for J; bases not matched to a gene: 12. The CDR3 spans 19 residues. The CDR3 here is CACDPVLGDTRQHTDKLIF. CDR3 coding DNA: TGTGCCTGTGACCCCGTACTGGGGGATACGCGCCAGCACACCGATAAACTCATCTTT.

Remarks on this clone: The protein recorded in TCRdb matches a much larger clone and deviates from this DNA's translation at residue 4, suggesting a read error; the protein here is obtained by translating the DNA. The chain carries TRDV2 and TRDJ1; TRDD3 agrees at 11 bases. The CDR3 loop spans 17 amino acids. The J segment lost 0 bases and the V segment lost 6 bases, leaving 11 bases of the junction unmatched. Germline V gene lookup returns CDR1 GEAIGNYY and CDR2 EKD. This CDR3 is CACNSVSGGYHTDKLIF. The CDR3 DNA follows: TGTGCCTGTAATTCGGTGTCTGGGGGATACCACACCGATAAACTCATCTTT.

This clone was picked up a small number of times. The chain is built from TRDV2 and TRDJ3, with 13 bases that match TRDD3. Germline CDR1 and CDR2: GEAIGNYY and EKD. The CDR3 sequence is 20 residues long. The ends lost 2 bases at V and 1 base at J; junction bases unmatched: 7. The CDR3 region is CACDKLVLGDTSWDTRQMFF. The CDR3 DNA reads TGTGCCTGTGACAAACTTGTACTGGGGGATACGTCCTGGGACACCCGACAGATGTTTTTC.

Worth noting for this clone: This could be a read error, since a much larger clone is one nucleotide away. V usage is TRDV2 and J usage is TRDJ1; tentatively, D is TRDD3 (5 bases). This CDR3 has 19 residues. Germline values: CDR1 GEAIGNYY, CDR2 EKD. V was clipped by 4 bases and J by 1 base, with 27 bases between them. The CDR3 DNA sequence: TGTGCCTGTGATAAACTCTCTTTCCAGAGAGGGATTAGCACCGATAAACTCATCTTT. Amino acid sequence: CACDKLSFQRGISTDKLIF.

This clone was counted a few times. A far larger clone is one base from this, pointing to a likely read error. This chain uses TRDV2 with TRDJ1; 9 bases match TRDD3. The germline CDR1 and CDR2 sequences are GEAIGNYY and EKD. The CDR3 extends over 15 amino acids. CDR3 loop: CACDTVGDTGDELIF. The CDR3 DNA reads TGTGCCTGTGACACCGTAGGGGATACGGGCGATGAACTCATCTTT.

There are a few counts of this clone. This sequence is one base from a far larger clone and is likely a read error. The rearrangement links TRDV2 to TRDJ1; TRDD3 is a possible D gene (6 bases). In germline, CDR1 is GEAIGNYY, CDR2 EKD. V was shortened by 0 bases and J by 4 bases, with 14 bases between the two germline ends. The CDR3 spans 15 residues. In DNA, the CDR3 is TGTGCCTGTGACACCGTAGGGGATGCGGGCGATAAACTCATCTTT. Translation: CACDTVGDAGDKLIF.

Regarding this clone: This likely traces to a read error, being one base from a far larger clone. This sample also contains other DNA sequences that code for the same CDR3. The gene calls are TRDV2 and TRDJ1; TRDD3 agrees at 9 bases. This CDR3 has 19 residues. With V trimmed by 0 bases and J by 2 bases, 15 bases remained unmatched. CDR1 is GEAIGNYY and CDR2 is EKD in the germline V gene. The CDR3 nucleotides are TGTGCCTGTGACACCCTTCCTCCCCCACTGGGGGACACTACCGATAAACTCATCTTT. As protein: CACDTLPPPLGDTTDKLIF.

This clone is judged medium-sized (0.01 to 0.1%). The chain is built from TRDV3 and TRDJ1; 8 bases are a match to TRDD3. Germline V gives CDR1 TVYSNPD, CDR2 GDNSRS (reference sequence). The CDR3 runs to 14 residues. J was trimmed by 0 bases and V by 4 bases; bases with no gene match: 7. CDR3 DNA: TGTGCCTCCGGGATACGGGAGTACACCGATAAACTCATCTTT. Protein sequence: CASGIREYTDKLIF.

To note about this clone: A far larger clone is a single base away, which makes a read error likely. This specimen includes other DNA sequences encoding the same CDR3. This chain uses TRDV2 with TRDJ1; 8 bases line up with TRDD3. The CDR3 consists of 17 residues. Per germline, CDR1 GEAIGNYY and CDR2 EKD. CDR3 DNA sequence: TGTGCCTGTGACAGGGTCTCTCCTACGAGGGATACGCGGAGAGTCATTTTT. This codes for CACDRVSPTRDTRRVIF.

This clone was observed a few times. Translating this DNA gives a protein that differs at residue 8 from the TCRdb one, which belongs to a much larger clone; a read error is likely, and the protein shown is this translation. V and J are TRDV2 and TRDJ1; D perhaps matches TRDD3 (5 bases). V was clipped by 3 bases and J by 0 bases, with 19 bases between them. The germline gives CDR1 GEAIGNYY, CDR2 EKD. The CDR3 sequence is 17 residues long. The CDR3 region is CACDSVLEMGYTDKLIF. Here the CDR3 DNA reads TGTGCCTGTGACTCAGTACTGGAGATGGGGTACACCGATAAACTCATCTTT.

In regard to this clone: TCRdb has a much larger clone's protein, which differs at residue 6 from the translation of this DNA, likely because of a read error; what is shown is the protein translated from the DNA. CDR3 sequence reads: CACDTSGDGRDTRQMFF. The CDR3 DNA reads as TGTGCCTGTGACACTTCGGGGGATGGCCGGGACACCCGACAGATGTTTTTC. This chain links TRDV2 with TRDJ3, with 7 bases fitting TRDD3. Germline loops: CDR1 GEAIGNYY, CDR2 EKD. CDR3 length equals 17 residues. J was trimmed by 5 bases and V by 1 base; bases with no gene match: 7.

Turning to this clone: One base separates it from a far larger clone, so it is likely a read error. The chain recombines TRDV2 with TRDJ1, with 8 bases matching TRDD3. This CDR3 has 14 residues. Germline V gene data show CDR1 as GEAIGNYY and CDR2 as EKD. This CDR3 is CARDTWGMTDKLIF. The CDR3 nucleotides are TGTGCCCGTGACACTTGGGGGATGACCGATAAACTCATCTTT.

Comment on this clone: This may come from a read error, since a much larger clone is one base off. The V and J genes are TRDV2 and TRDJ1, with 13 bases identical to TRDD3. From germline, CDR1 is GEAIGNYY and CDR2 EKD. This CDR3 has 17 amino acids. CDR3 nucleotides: TGTGCCCGTGACTATGTACTGGGGGATACGGACACCGATAAACTCATCTTT. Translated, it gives CARDYVLGDTDTDKLIF.

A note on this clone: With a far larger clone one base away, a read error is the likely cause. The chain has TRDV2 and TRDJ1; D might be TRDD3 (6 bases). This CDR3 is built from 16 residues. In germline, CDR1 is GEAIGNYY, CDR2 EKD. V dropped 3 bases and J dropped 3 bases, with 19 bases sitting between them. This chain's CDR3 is CACDLLGVTVADKLIF. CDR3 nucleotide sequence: TGTGCCTGTGACTTACTGGGCGTGACGGTCGCCGATAAACTCATCTTT.

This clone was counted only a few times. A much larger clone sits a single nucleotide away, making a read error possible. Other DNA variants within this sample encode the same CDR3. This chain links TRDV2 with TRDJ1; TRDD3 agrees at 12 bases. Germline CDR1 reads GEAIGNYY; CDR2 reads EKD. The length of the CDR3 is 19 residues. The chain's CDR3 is CACDTIRTGGYINTDKLIF. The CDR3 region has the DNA TGTGCATGTGACACAATTCGTACTGGGGGATACATCAACACCGATAAACTCATCTTT.